One and the same sample provided the 15 T cell receptor beta chains below, sequenced in a study of blood T cells in healthy people across ages. A second about 7 to 12 cycle PCR used barcoded and J-beta primers. One entry per CDR3 protein, called by TCRdb with MiXCR from the 5' RACE reads. The sample has roughly 1.6 million distinct CDR3 sequences, roughly 32% seen once. Source material: blood. The receptors come from a woman aged 25 to 39 in good health.

The table lists this clonotype with many counts. The rearrangement joins TRBV7-2 to TRBJ2-1; the match to TRBD2 covers 11 bases. Germline V lookup: CDR1 SGHTA, CDR2 FQGNSA. CDR3 length: 14 residues. The V and J ends lost 6 bases and 8 bases, in that order; junction bases with no gene match: 6. DNA of the CDR3: TGTGCCAGCAGTCCGGGACTAGCGGTATATGAGCAGTTCTTC. This codes for CASSPGLAVYEQFF.

The sample holds a few counts of this clonotype. The chain has TRBV14 and TRBJ1-1; 8 bases are shared with TRBD1. The CDR3 is made up of 14 amino acids. The germline gives CDR1 SGHDN, CDR2 FVKESK. Unmatched junction bases numbered 3, after V lost 2 bases and J lost 4 bases. The CDR3 DNA reads as TGTGCCAGCAGCCAAACAGGGGGTAGCACTGAAGCTTTCTTT. Its protein is CASSQTGGSTEAFF. Filled out from reference TRBV14 and TRBJ1-1, the complete variable domain reads EAGVTQFPSHSVIEKGQTVTLRCDPISGHDNLYWYRRVMGKEIKFLLHFVKESKQDESGMPNNRFLAERTGGTYSTLKVQPAELEDSGVYFCASSQTGGSTEAFFGQGTRLTVV.

The rearrangement links TRBV10-3 to TRBJ2-1, with 7 bases that match TRBD2. CDR3 size: 16 residues. V trimming: 3 bases; J trimming: 3 bases; junction bases outside the gene matches: 8. Looked up from germline, CDR1 is ENHRY and CDR2 is SYGVKD. The CDR3: CAISDSRGSNYNEQFF. The DNA of the CDR3 is TGTGCCATCAGTGACTCCCGCGGGAGCAACTACAATGAGCAGTTCTTC.

In its sample, this clonotype was seen many times. The junction and the germline gene differ at one end; a read error may be behind it. The rearrangement uses TRBV5-1 and TRBJ2-3, with 8 bases fitting TRBD2. Germline V gene data show CDR1 as SGHRS and CDR2 as YFSETQ. The CDR3 covers 15 residues. The CDR3 nucleotides read TGTGCCAGCAGCCTAAGCGGGAGTGGTACAGATACGCAGTATTTT. Encoded protein: CASSLSGSGTDTQYF.

The V and J genes are TRBV4-1 and TRBJ1-4; D uncertain. Germline CDR1 and CDR2: MGHRA and YSYEKL. V dropped 0 bases and J dropped 5 bases, with 13 bases sitting between them. The CDR3 sequence is 16 residues long. The CDR3 DNA reads TGCGCCAGCAGCCAAGACTCAGGCCGGAAGAATGAAAAACTGTTTTTT. Residues: CASSQDSGRKNEKLFF.

The chain recombines TRBV6-2 or TRBV6-3 with TRBJ2-1; the D is unclear. The ends were cut back, 5 bases at V and 4 bases at J, with 18 bases in the middle. Germline CDR1 reads MNHEY; CDR2 reads SVGEGT. This CDR3 is built from 16 residues. The CDR3 nucleotides are TGTGCCAGCAGTCAGACCCGGATTCCCTTTTACAATGAGCAGTTCTTC. Residues: CASSQTRIPFYNEQFF.

The chain links TRBV10-3 to TRBJ2-6; 8 bases align to TRBD1. CDR3 length: 16 amino acids. V lost 10 bases to trimming and J lost 0 bases; unmatched junction nucleotides: 8. CDR1 ENHRY and CDR2 SYGVKD come from the germline V gene. The CDR3 DNA reads TGTGCCACCGGTAACAGGGGGATCTCTGGGGCCAACGTCCTGACTTTC. Its translation: CATGNRGISGANVLTF.

This clonotype was seen a handful of times. The gene calls are TRBV25-1 and TRBJ1-1; 7 bases are a match to TRBD1. Germline CDR1 and CDR2: MGHDK and SYGVNS. The CDR3 spans 14 residues. Germline trimming cut 4 bases from V and 4 bases from J; bases unmatched to any gene: 6. DNA for the CDR3: TGTGCCAGCAGTGGGTCACAGGGGCCCACTGAAGCTTTCTTT. Its translation is CASSGSQGPTEAFF.

This chain connects TRBV3-1 to TRBJ2-7; D may match TRBD1 or TRBD2 (6 bases each). The J call may be wrong; the DNA end is better matched by TRBJ2-5. This CDR3 spans 14 amino acids. Germline V gene data show CDR1 as LGHDT and CDR2 as YNNKEL (reference sequence). CDR3 residues: CASSQWGAVETQYF. In DNA form, the CDR3 reads TGTGCCAGCAGCCAATGGGGGGCGGTGGAGACCCAGTACTTC.

This rearrangement joins TRBV9 to TRBJ2-7; D uncertain. CDR1 is SGDLS, CDR2 YYNGEE, per germline. The CDR3 loop spans 14 amino acids. V was trimmed by 2 bases and J by 5 bases, leaving 14 bases between them. For the CDR3, the DNA is TGTGCCAGCAGCGTCGGAGTGGGGTTAAACGAGCAGTACTTC. Its translation: CASSVGVGLNEQYF.

This clonotype was observed a few times. The chain is built from TRBV7-9 and TRBJ1-2; 10 positions match TRBD1. This CDR3 spans 15 amino acids. The V segment lost 5 bases and the J segment 3 bases; nucleotides outside the gene matches: 6. The V gene's germline CDR1 is SEHNR and CDR2 FQNEAQ (reference sequence). In DNA, the CDR3 is TGTGCCAGCAGCAATACCGGGACAGGGGACTATGGCTACACCTTC. Residues: CASSNTGTGDYGYTF.

This clonotype was counted only a few times. This CDR3 is CASSIDTGTGANVLTF. CDR3 DNA: TGTGCCAGTAGTATAGATACGGGGACTGGGGCCAACGTCCTGACTTTC. V usage is TRBV19 and J usage is TRBJ2-6; a weak D match, TRBD2 (5 bases). This CDR3 region has 16 residues. CDR1 and CDR2 (germline): LNHDA, SQIVND (reference sequence). Trimming took off 0 bases at V and 2 bases at J, with 8 bases between the two ends.

This clonotype was detected a few times. The CDR3 nucleotides are TGCAGTGCTAGACCTCGGGGACAGAAACAAGAGACCCAGTACTTC. Translated: CSARPRGQKQETQYF. V gene TRBV20-1 combines with J gene TRBJ2-5, with 7 bases that match TRBD1. Germline V lookup: CDR1 DFQATT, CDR2 SNEGSKA (reference sequence). This CDR3 spans 15 amino acids. V gave up 2 bases and J gave up 2 bases; unmatched junction bases: 8.

Note on this clonotype: This clone may be a read error of a much larger clone one base away. V is TRBV10-3 and J is TRBJ2-1, with no clear D. Germline CDR1 ENHRY, CDR2 SYGVKD. V was trimmed by 2 bases and J by 8 bases, leaving 7 bases between them. CDR3 length: 12 residues. The CDR3 is CAISEPRDEQFF. Written as DNA, the CDR3 is TGTGCCATCAGTGAGCCTCGGGATGAGCAGTTCTTC.

As concerns this clonotype: Germline and junction disagree at one end, which may indicate a read error. The V call is TRBV27, the J call TRBJ2-5; either TRBD1 or TRBD2 may supply D (5 bases each). The germline gives CDR1 MNHEY, CDR2 SMNVEV (reference sequence). CDR3 length: 15 amino acids. This chain's CDR3 is CASSPLRETEETRYF. Here the CDR3 DNA reads TGTGCCAGCAGTCCGTTGAGGGAGACAGAAGAGACCCGGTACTTC.